These 9 T cell receptor beta chains were all obtained from the same sample, sequenced in a study of regulatory T cells in long-lasting Graves disease. Time point here: newly diagnosed GD, antithyroid drugs for less than 3 months. The authors made the TCR library using RNA they extracted from PBMCs. Arm-PCR of CDR3 regions and iRepertoire HTBI primers were used to build TCR beta libraries. TCRdb analysed the multiplex PCR reads with MiXCR anew, one entry per CDR3 protein. The data contain a few hundred thousand distinct CDR3 sequences, about 19% of them singletons. This same sample was also part of a study on T cells in Graves' hyperthyroidism and ophthalmopathy.

The material sequenced was peripheral blood mononuclear cells (PBMCs), taken at new diagnosis, from a patient treated with antithyroid drugs. These receptor sequences come from a young woman with Graves disease.

Note on this clonotype: This likely traces to a read error, being one base from a far larger clone. The chain couples TRBV10-3 to TRBJ1-1, with 8 bases identical to TRBD1. CDR1 and CDR2 from the germline V gene are ENHRY and SYGVKD. V shed 6 bases, J shed 5 bases, and the junction held 11 bases outside the gene matches. This CDR3 spans 15 amino acids. The CDR3 DNA follows: TGTGCCATCAGCCCGGGAGACTACAGGGGGACTGAAGCTTTCTTT. This encodes CAISPGDYRGTEAFF.

In this sample, this clonotype turned up many times. The chain carries TRBV3-1 and TRBJ2-3; no clear D gene. This CDR3 is 13 amino acids long. V was pared by 3 bases and J by 5 bases, with 9 bases between. Germline V gene data show CDR1 as LGHDT and CDR2 as YNNKEL (reference sequence). The CDR3 sequence is CASSHRRGDTQYF. In nucleotides, the CDR3 is TGTGCCAGCAGCCATCGGAGAGGAGATACGCAGTATTTT.

The chain has TRBV5-1 and TRBJ2-7, with TRBD1 identical over 9 bases. The CDR3 spans 16 residues. The ends lost 4 bases at V and 0 bases at J; junction bases unmatched: 8. Germline V CDR1 and CDR2: SGHRS, YFSETQ. CDR3 bases: TGCGCCAGCAGCCTGTCCCGGGACAGGGCCTCCTACGAGCAGTACTTC. Amino acid sequence: CASSLSRDRASYEQYF.

This clonotype was found many times. This sequence joins TRBV10-2 and TRBJ1-6; a possible D gene is TRBD1 (6 bases). Trimming left V 7 bases short and J 5 bases short, with 12 bases between. This CDR3 is 14 amino acids long. CDR1 is WSHSY, CDR2 SAAADI, per germline. This CDR3 reads CASTEQGNNSPLHF. CDR3 coding DNA: TGCGCCAGCACTGAACAGGGAAATAATTCACCCCTCCACTTT.

This clonotype has at least ten counts. The gene calls are TRBV2 and TRBJ1-2; D is undetermined. Germline-derived CDR1 and CDR2 are SNHLY and FYNNEI. V was clipped by 1 base and J by 8 bases, with 8 bases between them. The CDR3 length is 12 residues. CDR3 protein: CASSEGWEGYTF. The CDR3 bases are TGTGCCAGCAGTGAAGGATGGGAAGGCTACACCTTC.

This clonotype occurred many times. The rearrangement uses TRBV12-3 or TRBV12-4 and TRBJ1-5; D not certain. V lost 3 bases and J 1 base, leaving 16 bases between the germline ends. The CDR3 is 17 residues long. The CDR3 sequence: CASSFSAASISNQPQHF. CDR3 nucleotides: TGTGCCAGCAGTTTTAGCGCAGCAAGTATAAGCAATCAGCCCCAGCATTTT.

There are a few counts of this clonotype. This chain links TRBV19 with TRBJ2-7; 8 nucleotides match TRBD1. V lost 7 bases, J lost 6 bases, and 14 bases stayed unmatched. The CDR3 is made up of 15 amino acids. CDR1 LNHDA and CDR2 SQIVND come from the germline V gene (reference sequence). CDR3 DNA: TGTGCCAGTACCCCATCATCAGGGGGCACGGGCGAGCAGTACTTC. Protein product: CASTPSSGGTGEQYF. Complete variable domain (other parts from reference TRBV19 and TRBJ2-7): DGGITQSPKYLFRKEGQNVTLSCEQNLNHDAMYWYRQDPGQGLRLIYYSQIVNDFQKGDIAEGYSVSREKKESFPLTVTSAQKNPTAFYLCASTPSSGGTGEQYFGPGTRLTVT.

This clonotype has a count of ten or more. V usage is TRBV30 and J usage is TRBJ2-3; D gene uncertain. Trimming took off 4 bases at V and 1 base at J, with 6 bases between the two ends. The V gene's germline CDR1 is GTSNPN and CDR2 SVGIG (reference sequence). The CDR3 has 12 amino acids. The CDR3 bases are TGTGCCTGGACTAGTGGCACAGATACGCAGTATTTT. This encodes CAWTSGTDTQYF.

This clonotype was seen a handful of times. This chain connects TRBV6-1 to TRBJ1-2, with no clear D. CDR3 size: 12 residues. The germline V gene encodes CDR1 MNHNS and CDR2 SASEGT. Trimming removed 1 base from V and 8 bases from J, with 8 bases in between. The CDR3 DNA follows: TGTGCCAGCAGTGAAGTCGCTGGGGGCTACACCTTC. It codes for CASSEVAGGYTF.